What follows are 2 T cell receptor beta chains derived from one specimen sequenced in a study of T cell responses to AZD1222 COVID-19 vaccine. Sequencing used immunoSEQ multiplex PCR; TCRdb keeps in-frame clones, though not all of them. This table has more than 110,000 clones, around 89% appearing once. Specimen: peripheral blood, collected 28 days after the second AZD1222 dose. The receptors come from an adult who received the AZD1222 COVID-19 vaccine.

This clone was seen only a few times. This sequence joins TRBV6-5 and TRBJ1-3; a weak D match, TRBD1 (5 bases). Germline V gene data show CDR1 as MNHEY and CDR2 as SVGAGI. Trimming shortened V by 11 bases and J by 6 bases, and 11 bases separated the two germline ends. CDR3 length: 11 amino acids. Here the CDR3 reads CAAGRENTIYF. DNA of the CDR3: TGTGCCGCGGGCAGGGAAAACACCATATATTTT.

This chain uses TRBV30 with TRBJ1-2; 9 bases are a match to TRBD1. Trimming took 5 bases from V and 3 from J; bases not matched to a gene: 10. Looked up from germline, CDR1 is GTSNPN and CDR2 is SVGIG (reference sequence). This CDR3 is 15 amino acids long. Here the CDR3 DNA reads TGTGCCTGGCTATCCCCGGACAGGGGCTACTATGGCTACACCTTC. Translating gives CAWLSPDRGYYGYTF.